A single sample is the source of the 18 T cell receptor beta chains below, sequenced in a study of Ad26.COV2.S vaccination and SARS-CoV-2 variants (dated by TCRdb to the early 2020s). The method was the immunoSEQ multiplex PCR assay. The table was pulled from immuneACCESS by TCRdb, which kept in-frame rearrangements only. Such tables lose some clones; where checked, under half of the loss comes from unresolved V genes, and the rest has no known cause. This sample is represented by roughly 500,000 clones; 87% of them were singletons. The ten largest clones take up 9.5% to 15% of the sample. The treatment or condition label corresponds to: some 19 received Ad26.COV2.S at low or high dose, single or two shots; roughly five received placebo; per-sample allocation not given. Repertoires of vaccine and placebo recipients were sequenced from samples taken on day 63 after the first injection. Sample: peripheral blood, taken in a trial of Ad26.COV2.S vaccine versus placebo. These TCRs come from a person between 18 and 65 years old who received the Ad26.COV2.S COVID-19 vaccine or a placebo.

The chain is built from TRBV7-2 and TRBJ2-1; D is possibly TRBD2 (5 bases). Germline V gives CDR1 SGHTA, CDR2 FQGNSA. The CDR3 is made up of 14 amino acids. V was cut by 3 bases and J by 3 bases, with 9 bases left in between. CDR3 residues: CASSFLADYNEQFF. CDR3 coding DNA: TGTGCCAGCAGCTTCCTAGCTGACTACAATGAGCAGTTCTTC.

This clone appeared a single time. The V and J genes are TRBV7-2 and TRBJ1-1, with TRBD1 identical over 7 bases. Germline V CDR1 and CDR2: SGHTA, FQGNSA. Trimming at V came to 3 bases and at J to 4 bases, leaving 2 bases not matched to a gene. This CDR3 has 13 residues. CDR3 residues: CASSLRQGTEAFF. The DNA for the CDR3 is TGTGCCAGCAGCTTGAGACAGGGCACTGAAGCTTTCTTT.

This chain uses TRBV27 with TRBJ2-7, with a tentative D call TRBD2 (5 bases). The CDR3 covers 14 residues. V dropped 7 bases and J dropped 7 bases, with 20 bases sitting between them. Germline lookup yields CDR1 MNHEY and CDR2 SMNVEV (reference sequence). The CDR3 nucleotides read TGTGCCAGCACCTCACTGTCCAGGCCGGGGGAGCAGTACTTC. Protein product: CASTSLSRPGEQYF.

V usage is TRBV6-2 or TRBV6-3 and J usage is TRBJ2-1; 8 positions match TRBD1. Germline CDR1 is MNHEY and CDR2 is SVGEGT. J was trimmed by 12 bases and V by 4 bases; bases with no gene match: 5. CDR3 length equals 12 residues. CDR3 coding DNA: TGTGCCAGCAGTTGGTCCGGGACAGGGCAGTTCTTC. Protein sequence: CASSWSGTGQFF.

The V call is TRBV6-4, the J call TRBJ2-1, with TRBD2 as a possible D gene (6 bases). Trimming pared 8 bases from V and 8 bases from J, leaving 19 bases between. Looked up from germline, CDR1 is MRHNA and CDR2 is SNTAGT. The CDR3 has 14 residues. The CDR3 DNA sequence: TGTGCCAGCGCCTCAATTGCGGAGGGCGATGAGCAGTTCTTC. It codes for CASASIAEGDEQFF.

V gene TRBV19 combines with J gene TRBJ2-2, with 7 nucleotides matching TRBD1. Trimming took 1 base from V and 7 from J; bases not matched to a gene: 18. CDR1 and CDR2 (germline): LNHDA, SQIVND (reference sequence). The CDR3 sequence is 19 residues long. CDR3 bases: TGTGCCAGTAGTATAGCCGCGCAGGGGGTACTTTCCGAGTACGGGGAGCTGTTTTTT. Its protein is CASSIAAQGVLSEYGELFF.

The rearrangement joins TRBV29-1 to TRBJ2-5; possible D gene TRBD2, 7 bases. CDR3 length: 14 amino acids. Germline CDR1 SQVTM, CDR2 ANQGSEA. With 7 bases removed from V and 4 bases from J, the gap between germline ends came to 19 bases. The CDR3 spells CSAAGDLGGETQYF. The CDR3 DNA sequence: TGCAGCGCCGCGGGGGATTTAGGGGGAGAGACCCAGTACTTC.

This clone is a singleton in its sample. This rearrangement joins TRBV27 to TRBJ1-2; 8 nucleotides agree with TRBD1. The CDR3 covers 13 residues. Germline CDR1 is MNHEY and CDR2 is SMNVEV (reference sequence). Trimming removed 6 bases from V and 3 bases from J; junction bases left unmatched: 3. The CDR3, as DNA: TGTGCCAGCAGATTACAGGGGGACTATGGCTACACCTTC. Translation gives CASRLQGDYGYTF.

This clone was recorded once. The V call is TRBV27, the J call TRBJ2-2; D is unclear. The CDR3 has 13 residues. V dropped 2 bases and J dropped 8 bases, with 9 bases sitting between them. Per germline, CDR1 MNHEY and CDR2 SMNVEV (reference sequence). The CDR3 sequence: CASSLGGAGELFF. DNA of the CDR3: TGTGCCAGCAGTTTAGGTGGTGCTGGGGAGCTGTTTTTT.

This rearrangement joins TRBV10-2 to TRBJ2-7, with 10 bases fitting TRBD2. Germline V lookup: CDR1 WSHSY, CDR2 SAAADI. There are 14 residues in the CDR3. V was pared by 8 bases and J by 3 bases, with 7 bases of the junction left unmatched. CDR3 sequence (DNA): TGCGCCAGCGCCCCGGCTAGCGGGGGCTACGAGCAGTACTTC. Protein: CASAPASGGYEQYF.

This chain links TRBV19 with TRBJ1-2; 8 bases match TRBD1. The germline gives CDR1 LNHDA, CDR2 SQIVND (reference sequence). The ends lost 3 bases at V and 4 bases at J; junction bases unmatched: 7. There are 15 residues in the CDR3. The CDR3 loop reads CASSMPGQGRYGYTF. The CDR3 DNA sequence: TGTGCCAGTAGTATGCCCGGACAGGGACGCTATGGCTACACCTTC.

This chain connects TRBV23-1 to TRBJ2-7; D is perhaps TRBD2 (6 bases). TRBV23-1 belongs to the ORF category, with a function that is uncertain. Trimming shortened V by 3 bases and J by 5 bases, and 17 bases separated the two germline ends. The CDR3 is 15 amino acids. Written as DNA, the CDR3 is TGCGCCAGCAGTCAGCGGGACCAAAGCGTCAACGAGCAGTACTTC. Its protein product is CASSQRDQSVNEQYF.

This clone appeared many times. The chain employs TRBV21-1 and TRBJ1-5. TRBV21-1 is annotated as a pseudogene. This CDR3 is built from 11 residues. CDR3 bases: TGTGCCCCTGGACCCTGGTGGCCCCAGCATTTT. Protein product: CAPGPWWPQHF.

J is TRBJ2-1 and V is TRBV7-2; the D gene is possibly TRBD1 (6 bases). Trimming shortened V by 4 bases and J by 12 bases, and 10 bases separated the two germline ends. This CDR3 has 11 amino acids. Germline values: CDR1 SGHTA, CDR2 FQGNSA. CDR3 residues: CASSSGAGQFF. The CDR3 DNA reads TGTGCCAGCAGCTCAGGGGCTGGGCAGTTCTTC.

CDR3 coding DNA: TGCGCCAGCAGCTTGGGCTGGGGGCGTTCAGGGGCCAACGTCCTGACTTTC. Protein product: CASSLGWGRSGANVLTF. V gene TRBV5-1 combines with J gene TRBJ2-6; possible D gene TRBD1, 6 bases. Germline V gene sequence: CDR1 SGHRS, CDR2 YFSETQ. The CDR3 covers 17 residues. Trimming pared 0 bases from V and 4 bases from J, leaving 14 bases between.

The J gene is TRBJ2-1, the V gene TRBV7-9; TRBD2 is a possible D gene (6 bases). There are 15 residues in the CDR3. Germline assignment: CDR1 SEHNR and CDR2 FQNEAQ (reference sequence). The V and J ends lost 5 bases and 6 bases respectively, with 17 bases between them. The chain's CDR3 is CASSSRDSLPNEQFF. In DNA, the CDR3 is TGTGCCAGCAGCAGCCGGGACTCACTTCCCAATGAGCAGTTCTTC.

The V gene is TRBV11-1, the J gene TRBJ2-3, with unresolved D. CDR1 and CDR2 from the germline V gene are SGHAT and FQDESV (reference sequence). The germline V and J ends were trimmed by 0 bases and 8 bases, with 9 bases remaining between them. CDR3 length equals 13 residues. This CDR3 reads CASSLAGERTQYF. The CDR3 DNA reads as TGTGCCAGCAGCTTAGCTGGTGAGCGTACGCAGTATTTT.

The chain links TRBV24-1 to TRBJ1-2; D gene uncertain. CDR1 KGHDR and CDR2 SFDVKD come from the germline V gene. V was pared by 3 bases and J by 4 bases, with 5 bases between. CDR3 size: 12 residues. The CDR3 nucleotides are TGTGCCACCAGTGATCACCGCTATGGCTACACCTTC. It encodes CATSDHRYGYTF.